The clone carrying this TCR beta chain showed up just a few times. Antigen unknown. This record belongs to a study of identical twins. General study findings and limits: The authors noted that invariant MAIT and iNKT cells could partly confound zero-insertion analyses.

CDR1 is LGHDT, CDR2 YNNKEL, per germline (reference sequence). The CDR3 is 15 residues long. Trimming took 4 bases from V and 9 from J, leaving 22 bases between them. The cDNA had a unique molecular identifier and a template-switch universal primer site. TCRdb re-analysed the 5' RACE reads in MiXCR, keeping a single row per CDR3 protein. The sample records 430,000 or so distinct CDR3 sequences, roughly a quarter being singletons. The same specimen was also included in a second study, on T cells expressing NK-cell markers. That paper notes: In 5 or 6 donors, dominant CD3+CD56+NKG2C+ clonotypes ranked among the top 10 CD8+ clonotypes.

J is TRBJ2-7 and V is TRBV3-1; possibly TRBD1 or TRBD2 for D (6 bases each). This receptor was obtained from a woman aged 18-35 years in good health. The sample comprised CD4+ T cells sorted from blood. The CDR3 region has the DNA TGTGCCAGCAGCCGCGGGACACCTCATTTAGGGGCGCAGTACTTC. Translated: CASSRGTPHLGAQYF.